Listed here are 26 T cell receptor beta chains from one sample, sequenced in a study of regulatory T cells in long-lasting Graves disease. For TCR beta, libraries came from iRepertoire HTBI primers and Arm-PCR of CDR3 regions. A single record per CDR3 protein comes from TCRdb applying MiXCR to the multiplex PCR reads. The sample has a few hundred thousand distinct CDR3 sequences; less than 20% are singletons. Time point described: newly diagnosed GD, antithyroid drugs for less than 3 months. PBMCs provided the RNA from which the TCR library was made. These data also featured in a second study, about T cells in Graves' hyperthyroidism and ophthalmopathy.

Sequenced here: peripheral blood mononuclear cells (PBMCs), sampled at new diagnosis, from a patient treated with antithyroid drugs. All receptors derive from a woman aged 18-29 years with Graves disease.

This clonotype was seen repeatedly, ten times or more. This chain links TRBV9 with TRBJ2-1, with D possibly matching TRBD2 (5 bases). Germline loops: CDR1 SGDLS, CDR2 YYNGEE. The CDR3 spans 20 residues. V was pared by 5 bases and J by 4 bases, with 31 bases between. The CDR3 nucleotides read TGTGCCAGCAGGTCGACCACCTCACCGAGTCGGACTGGGCGATACAATGAGCAGTTCTTC. Amino acid sequence: CASRSTTSPSRTGRYNEQFF.

The chain carries TRBV28 and TRBJ1-4; TRBD1 might be the D (6 bases). CDR3 size: 15 residues. Between the trimmed V and J ends, which lost 5 bases and 6 bases, there was a span of 16 bases. Germline V gives CDR1 MDHEN, CDR2 SYDVKM. In DNA, the CDR3 is TGTGCCAGCAGTCCGGGACAATTTTCTTATGAAAAACTGTTTTTT. It is translated as CASSPGQFSYEKLFF. The full variable domain, its missing parts supplied by reference TRBV28 and TRBJ1-4, is DVKVTQSSRYLVKRTGEKVFLECVQDMDHENMFWYRQDPGLGLRLIYFSYDVKMKEKGDIPEGYSVSREKKERFSLILESASTNQTSMYLCASSPGQFSYEKLFFGSGTQLSVL.

As concerns this clonotype: This may come from a read error, since a much larger clone is one base off. V usage is TRBV7-9 and J usage is TRBJ2-5; 13 nucleotides agree with TRBD2. This CDR3 contains 15 residues. The V gene's germline CDR1 is SEHNR and CDR2 FQNEAQ (reference sequence). Trimming removed 5 bases from V and 3 bases from J; junction bases left unmatched: 3. Written as DNA, the CDR3 is TGTGCCAGCAGCCCAGGGACTAGCGGGAAAGAGACCCAGTACTTC. Translated: CASSPGTSGKETQYF.

In its sample, this clonotype was seen a few times. CDR3 DNA: TGTGCCAGCAGCGGATACAATGAAAAACTGTTTTTT. It yields the protein CASSGYNEKLFF. V and J are TRBV7-6 and TRBJ1-4; no clear D gene. Trimming removed 5 bases at V and 5 bases at J, with 6 bases between. Germline V gene sequence: CDR1 SGHVS, CDR2 FNYEAQ. The CDR3 sequence is 12 residues long.

V usage is TRBV4-1 and J usage is TRBJ2-2; TRBD1 matches 10 bases. Germline V gene sequence: CDR1 MGHRA, CDR2 YSYEKL. This CDR3 comprises 16 residues. The ends lost 3 bases at V and 6 bases at J; junction bases unmatched: 7. In DNA, the CDR3 is TGCGCCAGCAGCCATCCCAGACAGGGGGCGGCCGGGGAGCTGTTTTTT. Its translation is CASSHPRQGAAGELFF.

V gene TRBV20-1 combines with J gene TRBJ2-3; D remains ambiguous. V was pared by 7 bases and J by 2 bases, with 7 bases between. CDR3 length: 11 residues. CDR1 DFQATT and CDR2 SNEGSKA come from the germline V gene (reference sequence). CDR3 amino acids: CSVAPTDTQYF. DNA for the CDR3: TGCAGTGTAGCCCCCACAGATACGCAGTATTTT.

As concerns this clonotype: Given a much more abundant clone one base away, this may be a read error. The chain links TRBV7-8 to TRBJ2-5; no reliable D call. Germline loops: CDR1 SGHVS, CDR2 FQNEAQ. CDR3 length equals 13 residues. Trimming pared 3 bases from V and 1 base from J, leaving 6 bases between. CDR3 region: CASSLAPQETQYF. The CDR3 nucleotides read TGTGCCAGCAGCTTGGCACCCCAAGAGACCCAGTACTTC.

This clonotype was seen many times. The J gene is TRBJ2-5, the V gene TRBV30; unclear D gene. The V gene lost 0 bases and the J gene lost 5 bases, with 7 bases spanning the gap. Germline V gene data show CDR1 as GTSNPN and CDR2 as SVGIG (reference sequence). The CDR3 consists of 12 residues. The CDR3 protein is CAWSVTVETQYF. CDR3 nucleotide sequence: TGTGCCTGGAGTGTAACCGTGGAGACCCAGTACTTC.

This clonotype was picked up a small number of times. This chain uses TRBV9 with TRBJ2-2, with TRBD2 matching 7 bases. Germline V CDR1 and CDR2: SGDLS, YYNGEE. CDR3 size: 16 residues. V shed 4 bases, J shed 5 bases, and the junction held 11 bases outside the gene matches. CDR3 loop: CASSLYLAATTGELFF. The CDR3 nucleotides are TGTGCCAGCAGCCTGTACCTAGCGGCGACGACCGGGGAGCTGTTTTTT.

This clonotype has just a few counts. V usage is TRBV6-5 and J usage is TRBJ2-1, with TRBD2 identical over 13 bases. This CDR3 region has 15 residues. Trimming removed 2 bases from V and 8 bases from J; junction bases left unmatched: 3. Germline loops: CDR1 MNHEY, CDR2 SVGAGI. CDR3 nucleotide sequence: TGTGCCAGCAGTTACGGACTAGCGGGAGAATATGAGCAGTTCTTC. It is translated as CASSYGLAGEYEQFF.

This clonotype was counted between two and nine times. This chain connects TRBV7-6 to TRBJ2-1, with 7 bases aligning to TRBD1. The CDR3 is 13 amino acids. Per the germline V gene, CDR1 is SGHVS and CDR2 is FNYEAQ. V lost 5 bases and J lost 4; bases outside the gene matches: 2. The CDR3 nucleotides are TGTGCCAGCAGCGGACAGGAATACAATGAGCAGTTCTTC. Translating it yields CASSGQEYNEQFF.

This clonotype has just a few counts. CDR3 loop: CASSQTHGADRYNSPLHF. The DNA for the CDR3 is TGTGCCAGCAGTCAAACCCATGGGGCGGACAGATATAATTCACCCCTCCACTTT. The gene calls are TRBV7-2 and TRBJ1-6; a weak D match, TRBD1 (6 bases). Per germline, CDR1 SGHTA and CDR2 FQGNSA. Trimming took 6 bases from V and 4 from J, leaving 22 bases between them. The CDR3 sequence is 18 residues long.

This clonotype was seen only a few times. V gene TRBV24-1 combines with J gene TRBJ2-3; TRBD2 might be the D (5 bases). The CDR3 has 13 residues. Per the germline V gene, CDR1 is KGHDR and CDR2 is SFDVKD. With 6 bases removed from V and 5 bases from J, the gap between germline ends came to 11 bases. The CDR3 reads CATSTPGRDTQYF. Here the CDR3 DNA reads TGTGCCACCAGTACCCCGGGGAGAGATACGCAGTATTTT.

The chain links TRBV29-1 to TRBJ1-2; the D is unclear. V lost 2 bases and J lost 4, with 8 bases in between. CDR1 and CDR2 from the germline V gene are SQVTM and ANQGSEA. The CDR3 sequence is 12 residues long. The CDR3: CSVELAFYGYTF. The CDR3 region has the DNA TGCAGCGTTGAACTGGCATTCTATGGCTACACCTTC.

This clonotype was seen ten or more times. The chain employs TRBV30 and TRBJ1-1; TRBD1 might be the D (5 bases). CDR1 is GTSNPN and CDR2 is SVGIG in the germline V gene (reference sequence). The CDR3 is 12 residues long. V was cut by 1 base and J by 5 bases, with 8 bases left in between. The CDR3 coding sequence is TGTGCCTGGAGTGATGGGGGAACTGAAGCTTTCTTT. This codes for CAWSDGGTEAFF.

This clonotype was found many times. The chain recombines TRBV7-9 with TRBJ1-1; D is unclear. The CDR3 loop spans 14 amino acids. Germline CDR1 and CDR2: SEHNR and FQNEAQ (reference sequence). The V end was cut by 5 bases, the J end by 3 bases, with 13 bases between. In nucleotides, the CDR3 is TGTGCCAGCAGCACCCCCCCGGGGTACACTGAAGCTTTCTTT. Translation gives CASSTPPGYTEAFF. The full variable domain, in which reference TRBV7-9 and TRBJ1-1 provide the parts outside the CDR3, is DTGVSQNPRHKITKRGQNVTFRCDPISEHNRLYWYRQTLGQGPEFLTYFQNEAQLEKSRLLSDRFSAERPKGSFSTLEIQRTEQGDSAMYLCASSTPPGYTEAFFGQGTRLTVV.

The sample holds many counts of this clonotype. This rearrangement joins TRBV12-3 or TRBV12-4 to TRBJ1-5; 8 bases align to TRBD1. The CDR3 spans 14 residues. Trimming at V came to 6 bases and at J to 7 bases, leaving 8 bases not matched to a gene. Here the CDR3 reads CASSLDRGGQPQHF. In DNA, the CDR3 is TGTGCCAGCAGCCTAGACAGGGGTGGGCAGCCCCAGCATTTT.

V and J are TRBV28 and TRBJ1-4; 7 bases line up with TRBD1. The CDR3 runs to 14 residues. Unmatched junction bases numbered 8, after V lost 5 bases and J lost 8 bases. Germline V lookup: CDR1 MDHEN, CDR2 SYDVKM. The CDR3: CASSTDSRGEKLFF. The DNA of the CDR3 is TGTGCCAGCAGTACAGACAGCAGGGGGGAAAAACTGTTTTTT.

A few counts support this clonotype. The V and J genes are TRBV19 and TRBJ2-5; 12 bases line up with TRBD1. CDR1 is LNHDA and CDR2 is SQIVND in the germline V gene (reference sequence). After removal of 3 bases from V and 5 bases from J, the junction contained 4 bases not matched to a gene. The CDR3 has 15 amino acids. CDR3 loop: CASSIGTGGIETQYF. The CDR3 coding sequence is TGTGCCAGTAGTATCGGGACAGGGGGCATTGAGACCCAGTACTTC.

The chain joins TRBV28 to TRBJ1-1; TRBD1 is a possible D gene (6 bases). The CDR3 runs to 15 residues. Germline assignment: CDR1 MDHEN and CDR2 SYDVKM. With 3 bases removed from V and 4 bases from J, the gap between germline ends came to 15 bases. This CDR3 is CASSFSGQKSTEAFF. CDR3 nucleotide sequence: TGTGCCAGCAGTTTTAGCGGACAGAAGAGCACTGAAGCTTTCTTT.

This clonotype was detected many times. The chain uses TRBV12-3 or TRBV12-4 and TRBJ2-2; D gene uncertain. V was shortened by 7 bases and J by 6 bases, with 18 bases between the two germline ends. The CDR3 runs 15 residues. CDR3 nucleotide sequence: TGTGCCAGCACCTTCCGAGGCGCTGCCTCCGGGGAGCTGTTTTTT. Translated, it gives CASTFRGAASGELFF.

This clonotype was seen a few times. This rearrangement joins TRBV3-1 to TRBJ2-6, with a tentative D call TRBD1 (5 bases). Trimming took 5 bases from V and 4 from J, leaving 12 bases between them. Looked up from germline, CDR1 is LGHDT and CDR2 is YNNKEL (reference sequence). The CDR3 runs to 15 residues. This chain's CDR3 is CASSTRVSGANVLTF. DNA for the CDR3: TGTGCCAGCAGCACCAGGGTTTCCGGGGCCAACGTCCTGACTTTC.

Ten or more counts support this clonotype. The chain employs TRBV28 and TRBJ2-7; a possible D gene is TRBD2 (5 bases). The V gene's germline CDR1 is MDHEN and CDR2 SYDVKM. The ends were cut back, 7 bases at V and 2 bases at J, with 9 bases in the middle. This CDR3 is 12 amino acids long. The CDR3 region is CASNHGAYEQYF. CDR3 nucleotides: TGTGCCAGCAACCACGGGGCCTACGAGCAGTACTTC.

This clonotype was counted ten times or more. The chain employs TRBV6-1 and TRBJ2-7, with 11 bases lining up with TRBD2. The V gene's germline CDR1 is MNHNS and CDR2 SASEGT. Trimming cost V 6 bases and J 6 bases; bases outside gene matches: 10. The CDR3 is 15 residues long. CDR3 protein: CASSLAGGDRSEQYF. The CDR3 DNA sequence: TGTGCCAGCAGCTTAGCGGGAGGGGATCGATCCGAGCAGTACTTC.

This clonotype came up many times. The genes are TRBV28 and TRBJ1-2; 8 positions agree with TRBD1. In germline, CDR1 is MDHEN, CDR2 SYDVKM. V was clipped by 7 bases and J by 8 bases; unmatched bases: 18. The CDR3 spans 16 residues. CDR3: CASTSVGDRGQEGYTF. CDR3 coding DNA: TGTGCCAGCACCTCAGTAGGAGACAGGGGACAGGAGGGCTACACCTTC.

The V and J genes are TRBV13 and TRBJ2-7, with 7 bases that match TRBD1. Losses at the gene ends were 5 bases for V and 3 bases for J; bases not matched to a gene: 7. CDR1 and CDR2 (germline): PRHDT, FYEKMQ (reference sequence). CDR3 length: 14 residues. The CDR3 DNA reads as TGTGCCAGCAGCCCATACCGGGACAGCTACGAGCAGTACTTC. Translation gives CASSPYRDSYEQYF.